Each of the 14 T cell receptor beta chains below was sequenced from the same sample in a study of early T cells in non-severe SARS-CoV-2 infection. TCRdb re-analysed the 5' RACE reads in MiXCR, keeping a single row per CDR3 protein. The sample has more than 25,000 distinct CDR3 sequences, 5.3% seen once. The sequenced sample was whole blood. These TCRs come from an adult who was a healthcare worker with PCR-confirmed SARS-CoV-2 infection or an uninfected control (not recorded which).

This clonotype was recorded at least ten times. The CDR3 reads CASSQGVLAEPYNEQFF. The CDR3 DNA follows: TGCGCCAGCAGCCAAGGAGTCCTAGCGGAACCATACAATGAGCAGTTCTTC. The V call is TRBV4-1, the J call TRBJ2-1, with 7 bases matching TRBD2. The CDR3 is made up of 17 amino acids. J was trimmed by 4 bases and V by 1 base; bases with no gene match: 10. Per the germline V gene, CDR1 is MGHRA and CDR2 is YSYEKL.

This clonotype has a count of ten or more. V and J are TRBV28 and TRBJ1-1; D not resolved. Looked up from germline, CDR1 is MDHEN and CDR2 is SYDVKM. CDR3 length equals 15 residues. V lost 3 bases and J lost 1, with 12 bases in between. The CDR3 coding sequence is TGTGCCAGCAGTTTCAACCCCGGACGGAACACTGAAGCTTTCTTT. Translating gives CASSFNPGRNTEAFF.

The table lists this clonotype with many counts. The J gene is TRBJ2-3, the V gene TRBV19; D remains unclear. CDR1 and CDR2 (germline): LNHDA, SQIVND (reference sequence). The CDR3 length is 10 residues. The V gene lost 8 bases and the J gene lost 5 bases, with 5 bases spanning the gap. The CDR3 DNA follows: TGTGCCAGTTTCGGAGATACGCAGTATTTT. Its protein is CASFGDTQYF.

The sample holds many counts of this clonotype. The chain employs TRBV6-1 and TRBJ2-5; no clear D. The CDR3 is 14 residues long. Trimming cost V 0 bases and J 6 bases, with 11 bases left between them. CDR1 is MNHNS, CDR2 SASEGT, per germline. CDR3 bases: TGTGCCAGCAGTGAAGCGGGTGGGTCACAGACCCAGTACTTC. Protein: CASSEAGGSQTQYF.

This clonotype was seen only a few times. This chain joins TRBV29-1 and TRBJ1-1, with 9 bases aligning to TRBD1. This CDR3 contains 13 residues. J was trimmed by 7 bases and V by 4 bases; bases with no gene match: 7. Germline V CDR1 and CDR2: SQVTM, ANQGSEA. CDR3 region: CSVVGQGFGEAFF. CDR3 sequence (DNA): TGCAGCGTTGTCGGACAGGGGTTTGGTGAAGCTTTCTTT.

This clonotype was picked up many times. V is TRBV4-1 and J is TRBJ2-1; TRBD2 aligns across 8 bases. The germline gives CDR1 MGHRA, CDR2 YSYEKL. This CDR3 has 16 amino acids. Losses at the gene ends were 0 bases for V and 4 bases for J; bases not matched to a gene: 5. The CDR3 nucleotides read TGCGCCAGCAGCCAAGATCAAAGCGGGGGTTACAATGAGCAGTTCTTC. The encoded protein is CASSQDQSGGYNEQFF.

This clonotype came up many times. CDR3 loop: CSATDRDGKGIQYF. The DNA of the CDR3 is TGCAGTGCTACGGACAGGGATGGAAAAGGCATTCAGTACTTC. The chain has TRBV20-1 and TRBJ2-4, with TRBD1 identical over 8 bases. Trimming cost V 4 bases and J 9 bases; bases outside gene matches: 11. Germline CDR1 is DFQATT and CDR2 is SNEGSKA (reference sequence). There are 14 residues in the CDR3.

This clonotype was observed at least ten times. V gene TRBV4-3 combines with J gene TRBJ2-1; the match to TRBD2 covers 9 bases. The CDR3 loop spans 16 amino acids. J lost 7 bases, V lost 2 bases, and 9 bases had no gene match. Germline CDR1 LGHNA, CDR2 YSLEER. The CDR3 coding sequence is TGCGCCAGCAGCCAATCTATAGCGGGAGTAGGGAATGAGCAGTTCTTC. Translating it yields CASSQSIAGVGNEQFF.

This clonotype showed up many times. CDR3 loop: CSARVMGLAGESFYNEQFF. DNA for the CDR3: TGCAGTGCTAGGGTAATGGGGCTAGCGGGAGAAAGTTTCTACAATGAGCAGTTCTTC. The V and J genes are TRBV20-1 and TRBJ2-1, with 10 positions matching TRBD2. The V gene's germline CDR1 is DFQATT and CDR2 SNEGSKA (reference sequence). The CDR3 consists of 19 residues. J lost 3 bases, V lost 3 bases, and 17 bases had no gene match.

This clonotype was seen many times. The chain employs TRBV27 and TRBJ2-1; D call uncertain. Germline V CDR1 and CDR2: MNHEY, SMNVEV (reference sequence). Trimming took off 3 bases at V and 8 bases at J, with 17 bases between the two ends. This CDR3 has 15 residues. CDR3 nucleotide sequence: TGTGCCAGCAGTTTTGGGCTGGGCGATTGGGATGAGCAGTTCTTC. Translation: CASSFGLGDWDEQFF.

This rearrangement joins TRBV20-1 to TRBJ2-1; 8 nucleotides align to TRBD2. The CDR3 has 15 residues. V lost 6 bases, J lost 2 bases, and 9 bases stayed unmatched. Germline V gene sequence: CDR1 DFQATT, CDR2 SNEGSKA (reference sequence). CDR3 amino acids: CSAITVTSAYNEQFF. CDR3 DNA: TGCAGTGCCATAACCGTGACTAGCGCCTACAATGAGCAGTTCTTC.

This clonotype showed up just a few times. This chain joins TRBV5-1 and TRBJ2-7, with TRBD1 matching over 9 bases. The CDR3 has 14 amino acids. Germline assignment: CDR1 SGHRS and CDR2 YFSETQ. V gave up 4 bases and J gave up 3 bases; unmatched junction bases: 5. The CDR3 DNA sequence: TGCGCCAGCAGCCCCGGGACAGGGCGCTACGAGCAGTACTTC. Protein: CASSPGTGRYEQYF. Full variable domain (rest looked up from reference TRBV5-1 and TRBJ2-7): KAGVTQTPRYLIKTRGQQVTLSCSPISGHRSVSWYQQTPGQGLQFLFEYFSETQRNKGNFPGRFSGRQFSNSRSEMNVSTLELGDSALYLCASSPGTGRYEQYFGPGTRLTVT.

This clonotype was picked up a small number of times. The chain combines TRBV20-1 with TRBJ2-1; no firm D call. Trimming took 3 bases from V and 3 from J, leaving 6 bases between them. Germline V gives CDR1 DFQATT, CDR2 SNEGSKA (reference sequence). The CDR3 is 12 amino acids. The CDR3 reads CSARSYYNEQFF. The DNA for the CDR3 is TGCAGTGCTAGGTCTTACTACAATGAGCAGTTCTTC.

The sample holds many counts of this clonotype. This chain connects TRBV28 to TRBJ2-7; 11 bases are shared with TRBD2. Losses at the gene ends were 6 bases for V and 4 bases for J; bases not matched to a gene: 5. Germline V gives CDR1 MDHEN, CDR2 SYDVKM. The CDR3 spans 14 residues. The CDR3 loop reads CASRSSGRKYEQYF. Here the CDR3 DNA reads TGTGCCAGCAGATCTAGCGGGAGGAAATACGAGCAGTACTTC.